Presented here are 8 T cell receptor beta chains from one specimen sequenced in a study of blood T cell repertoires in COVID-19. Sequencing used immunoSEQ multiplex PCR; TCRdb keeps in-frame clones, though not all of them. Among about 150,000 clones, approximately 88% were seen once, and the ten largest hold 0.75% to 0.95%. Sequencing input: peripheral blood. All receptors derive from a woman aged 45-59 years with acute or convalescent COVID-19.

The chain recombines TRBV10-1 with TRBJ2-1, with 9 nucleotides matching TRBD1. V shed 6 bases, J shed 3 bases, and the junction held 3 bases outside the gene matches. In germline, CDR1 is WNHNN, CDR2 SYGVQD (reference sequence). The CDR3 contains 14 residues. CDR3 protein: CASSRTGVYNEQFF. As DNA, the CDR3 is TGCGCCAGCAGCCGGACAGGGGTCTACAATGAGCAGTTCTTC.

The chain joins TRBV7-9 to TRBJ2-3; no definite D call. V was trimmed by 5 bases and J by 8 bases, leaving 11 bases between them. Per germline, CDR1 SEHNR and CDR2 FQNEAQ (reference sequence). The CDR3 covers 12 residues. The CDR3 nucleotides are TGTGCCAGCAGCATACAGACGGTTACGCAGTATTTT. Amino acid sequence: CASSIQTVTQYF.

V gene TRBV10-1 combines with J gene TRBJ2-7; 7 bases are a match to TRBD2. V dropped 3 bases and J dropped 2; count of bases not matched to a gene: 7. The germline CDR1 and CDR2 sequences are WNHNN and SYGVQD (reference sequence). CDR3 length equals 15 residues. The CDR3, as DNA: TGCGCCAGCAGTGATAACGGGGGGAGTACCTACGAGCAGTACTTC. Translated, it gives CASSDNGGSTYEQYF.

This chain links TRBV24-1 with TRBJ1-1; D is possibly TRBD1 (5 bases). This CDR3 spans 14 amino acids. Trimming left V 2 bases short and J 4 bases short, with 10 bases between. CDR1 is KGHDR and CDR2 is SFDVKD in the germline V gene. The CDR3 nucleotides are TGTGCCACCAGTGATTGGGGCGAGGCCACTGAAGCTTTCTTT. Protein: CATSDWGEATEAFF.

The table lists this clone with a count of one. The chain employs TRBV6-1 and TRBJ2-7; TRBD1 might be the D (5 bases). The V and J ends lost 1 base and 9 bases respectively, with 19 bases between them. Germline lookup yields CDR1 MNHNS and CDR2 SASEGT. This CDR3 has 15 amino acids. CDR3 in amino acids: CASSEDRGRGSMQYF. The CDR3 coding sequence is TGTGCCAGCAGTGAAGATAGGGGAAGGGGATCCATGCAGTACTTC.

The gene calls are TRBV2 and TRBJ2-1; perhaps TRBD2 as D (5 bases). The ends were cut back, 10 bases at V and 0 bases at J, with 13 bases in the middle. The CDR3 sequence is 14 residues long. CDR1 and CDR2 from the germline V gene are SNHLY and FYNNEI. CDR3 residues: CATEEASSYNEQFF. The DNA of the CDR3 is TGTGCCACTGAGGAGGCTAGCTCCTACAATGAGCAGTTCTTC.

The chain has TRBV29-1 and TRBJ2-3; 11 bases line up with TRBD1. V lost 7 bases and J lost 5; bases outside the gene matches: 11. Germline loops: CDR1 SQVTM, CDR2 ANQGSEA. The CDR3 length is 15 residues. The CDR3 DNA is TGCAGCGGGGGTCGAGGGACAGGGGGAGAAGATACGCAGTATTTT. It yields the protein CSGGRGTGGEDTQYF.

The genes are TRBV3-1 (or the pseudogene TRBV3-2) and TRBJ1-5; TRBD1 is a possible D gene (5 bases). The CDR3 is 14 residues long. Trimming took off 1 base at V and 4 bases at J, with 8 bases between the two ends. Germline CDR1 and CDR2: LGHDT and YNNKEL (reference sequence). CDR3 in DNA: TGTGCCAGCAGCCAAGCAGGGTTTAATCAGCCCCAGCATTTT. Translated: CASSQAGFNQPQHF.